This paragraph covers one T cell receptor (beta chain) sequence. The antigen remains undetermined. The data were taken from a study of cytomegalovirus exposure and HLA in healthy donors. Study-wide results and caveats: There were 160 or so TCR beta chains listed as cytomegalovirus-associated. In a later analysis, an Asian-associated ancestry cluster reportedly showed fewer N-insertions than the roughly 710-donor mean.

Each donor's status was that of a healthy bone marrow donor. The CDR3 contains 15 residues. Trimming stripped 2 bases from V and 7 bases from J, with 14 bases between. Germline V gives CDR1 SGHTA, CDR2 FQGTGA. Primers included in the PCR were 60 Vbeta and 13 Jbeta primers. The method was immunoSEQ multiplex PCR; TCRdb's version includes in-frame clones alone and lacks a portion of them. There are more than 120,000 clones in the sample; roughly 74% occur only once, and roughly 6.2% lies in the top ten. The chain recombines TRBV7-3 with TRBJ2-2; the D is unclear. The sequence was collected from a woman aged 40 to 50 in good health and CMV-seropositive. The sequenced sample was PBMCs. The CDR3 DNA follows: TGTGCCAGCAGCTTATCCTCCCCTCTGTACGGGGAGCTGTTTTTT. This codes for CASSLSSPLYGELFF.